The 2 T cell receptor beta chains given below trace back to one sample, sequenced in a study of blood T cells in healthy people across ages. For the second PCR, which ran for about 6 to 11 cycles, a sample-barcoded 5' primer and a J-beta primer mix were used. TCRdb itself ran the 5' RACE reads through MiXCR, one entry per CDR3 protein. Of fewer than 1,000,000 distinct CDR3 sequences in the sample, roughly 44% were seen once. Sequenced material: blood. These TCRs come from a man aged 55 to 69 in good health.

V gene TRBV9 combines with J gene TRBJ1-2, with a possible D match to TRBD1 (6 bases). V was cut by 3 bases and J by 5 bases, with 14 bases left in between. In germline, CDR1 is SGDLS, CDR2 YYNGEE. This CDR3 is 14 amino acids long. CDR3 amino acids: CASSATGTQYGYTF. CDR3 DNA sequence: TGTGCCAGCAGCGCCACCGGGACACAGTATGGCTACACCTTC.

This clonotype showed up just a few times. The chain recombines TRBV5-1 with TRBJ2-3, with D maybe TRBD2 (6 bases). Between the trimmed V and J ends, which lost 0 bases and 2 bases, there was a span of 10 bases. The CDR3 covers 15 residues. Germline V gene sequence: CDR1 SGHRS, CDR2 YFSETQ. The CDR3: CASSLGGRHTDTQYF. The CDR3, as DNA: TGCGCCAGCAGCTTGGGTGGGAGGCACACAGATACGCAGTATTTT.